This passage covers 8 T cell receptor beta chains from one sample sequenced in a study of T-cell reconstitution after alpha-beta-depleted transplantation in children. Preparation of the TCRbeta library involved a method that used unique molecular identifiers. TCRdb independently ran MiXCR on the PCR reads; one entry per CDR3 protein. The data hold hundreds of thousands of distinct CDR3 sequences, with roughly 15% observed a single time. The sample here was PBMCs from the stem cell graft donor, taken from the stem cell graft. These receptors came from a human donor who donated a stem cell graft to a child with acute myeloid leukemia.

The chain employs TRBV19 and TRBJ2-1, with TRBD2 identical over 7 bases. The length of the CDR3 is 14 residues. In germline, CDR1 is LNHDA, CDR2 SQIVND (reference sequence). After removal of 3 bases from V and 2 bases from J, the junction contained 1 base not matched to a gene. The CDR3 loop reads CASSMSGTYNEQFF. CDR3 nucleotides: TGTGCCAGTAGTATGAGCGGGACCTACAATGAGCAGTTCTTC. Using reference TRBV19 and TRBJ2-1 for the parts outside the CDR3, the full variable domain is DGGITQSPKYLFRKEGQNVTLSCEQNLNHDAMYWYRQDPGQGLRLIYYSQIVNDFQKGDIAEGYSVSREKKESFPLTVTSAQKNPTAFYLCASSMSGTYNEQFFGPGTRLTVL.

This sequence joins TRBV20-1 and TRBJ1-6; TRBD1 aligns across 7 bases. With V trimmed by 8 bases and J by 7 bases, 8 bases remained unmatched. CDR3 length: 13 residues. CDR1 and CDR2 from the germline V gene are DFQATT and SNEGSKA (reference sequence). Here the CDR3 reads CSSRGQPNSPLHF. CDR3 nucleotide sequence: TGCAGTTCAAGGGGACAGCCGAATTCACCCCTCCACTTT.

V is TRBV20-1 and J is TRBJ2-3; TRBD2 aligns across 8 bases. The CDR3 length is 16 residues. CDR1 and CDR2 from the germline V gene are DFQATT and SNEGSKA (reference sequence). After removal of 2 bases from V and 2 bases from J, the junction contained 9 bases not matched to a gene. The CDR3 region is CSARFPRGGYTDTQYF. In DNA, the CDR3 is TGCAGTGCTAGATTTCCCCGGGGGGGGTACACAGATACGCAGTATTTT.

This clonotype appeared a few times. The V gene is TRBV13, the J gene TRBJ2-7; perhaps D is TRBD1 or TRBD2 (6 bases each). V dropped 6 bases and J dropped 3 bases, with 18 bases sitting between them. The CDR3 contains 15 residues. Per the germline V gene, CDR1 is PRHDT and CDR2 is FYEKMQ (reference sequence). Here the CDR3 reads CASSRGGSGDYEQYV. The CDR3 region has the DNA TGTGCCAGCAGTCGCGGAGGGTCAGGGGACTACGAGCAGTACGTC.

This clonotype showed up many times. This chain joins TRBV12-3 or TRBV12-4 and TRBJ2-5; TRBD2 matches 10 bases. CDR3 length equals 16 residues. V lost 1 base, J lost 2 bases, and 4 bases stayed unmatched. CDR3 amino acids: CASSLVAGGIQETQYF. The DNA of the CDR3 is TGTGCCAGCAGTTTAGTAGCGGGGGGCATACAAGAGACCCAGTACTTC.

The J gene is TRBJ1-1, the V gene TRBV7-8, with 10 nucleotides matching TRBD1. With 1 base clipped from V and 6 bases from J, the junction kept 8 bases outside the gene matches. The CDR3 has 16 residues. CDR1 is SGHVS, CDR2 FQNEAQ, per germline. In nucleotides, the CDR3 is TGTGCCAGCAGCTTAGGGATTTTAGGGACAGGGGCTGAAGCTTTCTTT. It yields the protein CASSLGILGTGAEAFF.

This clonotype was seen a handful of times. The rearrangement joins TRBV7-2 to TRBJ2-1; 7 nucleotides agree with TRBD1. Germline CDR1 is SGHTA and CDR2 is FQGNSA. The length of the CDR3 is 17 residues. J was trimmed by 5 bases and V by 1 base; bases with no gene match: 11. The CDR3 coding sequence is TGTGCCAGCAGCTTAGTCCGTTTCCGGGACAGAAACAATGAGCAGTTCTTC. It codes for CASSLVRFRDRNNEQFF. The whole variable domain, remainder taken from reference TRBV7-2 and TRBJ2-1, is GAGVSQSPSNKVTEKGKDVELRCDPISGHTALYWYRQSLGQGLEFLIYFQGNSAPDKSGLPSDRFSAERTGGSVSTLTIQRTQQEDSAVYLCASSLVRFRDRNNEQFFGPGTRLTVL.

The J gene is TRBJ2-2, the V gene TRBV5-6; maybe TRBD1 (6 bases). This CDR3 region has 14 residues. Germline CDR1 is SGHDT and CDR2 is YYEEEE. The V end was cut by 6 bases, the J end by 6 bases, with 15 bases between. The CDR3 DNA follows: TGTGCCAGCAATGACATCAGGGGAGCCGGGGAGCTGTTTTTT. It yields the protein CASNDIRGAGELFF.